These 9 T cell receptor beta chains came from one sample sequenced in a study of T cells in localized non-small cell lung cancer. Assay used: immunoSEQ multiplex PCR; TCRdb lists only in-frame clones, some missing. The data contain about 61,000 clones, 85% to 90% of them singletons. The material was peripheral blood, obtained before any cancer treatment. The receptors originated from a man between 40 and 70 years old with stage I squamous cell lung carcinoma.

The V and J genes are TRBV15 and TRBJ1-1; no definite D call. From germline, CDR1 is LNHNV and CDR2 YYDKDF (reference sequence). V gave up 0 bases and J gave up 1 base, with 12 bases separating them. The CDR3 spans 16 residues. CDR3 in amino acids: CATSRDLEGKNTEAFF. The CDR3 nucleotides read TGTGCCACCAGCAGAGATTTGGAGGGAAAGAACACTGAAGCTTTCTTT.

The rearrangement joins TRBV9 to TRBJ2-1, with D possibly being TRBD1 (6 bases). This CDR3 is 12 amino acids long. V lost 6 bases and J 9 bases, leaving 13 bases between the germline ends. CDR1 is SGDLS, CDR2 YYNGEE, per germline. The CDR3 is CASNRAESEQFF. The CDR3 DNA sequence: TGTGCCAGCAACAGGGCTGAAAGTGAGCAGTTCTTC.

This clone was counted a single time. This chain joins TRBV9 and TRBJ2-1, with a weak D call TRBD2 (5 bases). V was trimmed by 3 bases and J by 0 bases, leaving 10 bases between them. This CDR3 region has 15 residues. In germline, CDR1 is SGDLS, CDR2 YYNGEE. The CDR3: CASSGTESSYNEQFF. The CDR3 DNA follows: TGTGCCAGCAGCGGGACTGAGAGCTCCTACAATGAGCAGTTCTTC.

CDR3: CASSQEPESYPYNEQFF. The CDR3 bases are TGTGCCAGCAGCCAAGAACCAGAATCCTATCCCTACAATGAGCAGTTCTTC. V usage is TRBV14 and J usage is TRBJ2-1, with D uncertain. V dropped 0 bases and J dropped 2 bases, with 14 bases sitting between them. CDR3 length: 17 residues. CDR1 is SGHDN and CDR2 is FVKESK in the germline V gene.

V gene TRBV15 combines with J gene TRBJ2-4, with 11 bases that match TRBD2. The CDR3 is 16 residues long. V shed 5 bases and J 4 bases; nucleotides not matched to a gene: 7. Germline V gene data show CDR1 as LNHNV and CDR2 as YYDKDF (reference sequence). DNA of the CDR3: TGTGCCACCAGCTTCAAACTAGCGGGAGATAAAAACATTCAGTACTTC. Protein sequence: CATSFKLAGDKNIQYF.

This clone has just one count. This rearrangement joins TRBV25-1 to TRBJ1-1; 9 positions match TRBD1. This CDR3 is 14 amino acids long. Germline V gives CDR1 MGHDK, CDR2 SYGVNS. J lost 10 bases, V lost 10 bases, and 16 bases had no gene match. Here the CDR3 reads CATGGADRGRGAFF. The DNA of the CDR3 is TGTGCCACTGGGGGGGCGGACAGGGGAAGGGGAGCTTTCTTT. The full variable domain, completed using reference TRBV25-1 and TRBJ1-1, is EADIYQTPRYLVIGTGKKITLECSQTMGHDKMYWYQQDPGMELHLIHYSYGVNSTEKGDLSSESTVSRIRTEHFPLTLESARPSHTSQYLCATGGADRGRGAFFGQGTRLTVV.

The CDR3 loop is CASTRALNTGELFF. CDR3 nucleotide sequence: TGTGCCAGCACCAGGGCCCTGAACACCGGGGAGCTGTTTTTT. This chain joins TRBV9 and TRBJ2-2; D possibly corresponds to TRBD1 (5 bases). The CDR3 loop spans 14 amino acids. Looked up from germline, CDR1 is SGDLS and CDR2 is YYNGEE. V lost 6 bases and J lost 1, with 10 bases in between.

This chain joins TRBV19 and TRBJ1-4; 8 positions agree with TRBD1. The germline V gene encodes CDR1 LNHDA and CDR2 SQIVND (reference sequence). The CDR3 is 14 amino acids. The junction had 8 bases not matched to a gene; V was cut back by 7 bases and J by 7 bases. The CDR3 nucleotides are TGTGCCAGTAAAACGACAGGGGCGGGTGAAAAACTGTTTTTT. Translation: CASKTTGAGEKLFF.

The chain recombines TRBV5-4 with TRBJ2-3; no definite D call. Between the trimmed V and J ends, which lost 0 bases and 0 bases, there was a span of 5 bases. Germline-derived CDR1 and CDR2 are SGHNT and YYREEE (reference sequence). The CDR3 sequence is 14 residues long. CDR3 in DNA: TGTGCCAGCAGCTTGGATAAGAGCACAGATACGCAGTATTTT. Protein product: CASSLDKSTDTQYF.